What follows are 5 T cell receptor beta chains derived from one specimen sequenced in a study of T-cell reconstitution after alpha-beta-depleted transplantation in children. The authors prepared the TCRbeta library with unique molecular identifiers. One entry per CDR3 protein results from TCRdb running MiXCR on the PCR reads. The sample holds about 830,000 distinct CDR3 sequences, roughly 16% seen once. Sequencing was performed on PBMCs, mostly from graft donor cells, taken 360 days after TCRalphabeta/CD19-depleted stem cell transplant. The source of these receptors is a male patient younger than 18 who had a stem cell transplant for acute lymphoblastic leukemia, so the T cells may come from the graft donor.

The chain is built from TRBV11-3 and TRBJ1-1; 9 bases fit TRBD1. Germline assignment: CDR1 SGHNT and CDR2 YENEEA. The CDR3 runs 16 residues. V trimming: 7 bases; J trimming: 1 base; junction bases outside the gene matches: 10. In DNA, the CDR3 is TGTGCCAGCAAGAAGGGACAGGGATACGCGAACACTGAAGCTTTCTTT. As protein: CASKKGQGYANTEAFF.

This clonotype was recorded only once. No conserved phenylalanine or tryptophan is present at the end of the CDR3, so a read error is the likely explanation. V usage is TRBV29-1 and J usage is TRBJ1-1; D call uncertain. The CDR3 is made up of 11 amino acids. V gave up 3 bases and J gave up 3 bases, with 5 bases separating them. Germline V gene sequence: CDR1 SQVTM, CDR2 ANQGSEA. The CDR3 coding sequence is TGCAGCGTTGAGCAGTACACTGAAGCTTTCTTA. Its protein is CSVEQYTEAFL.

This clonotype was detected a few times. The V and J genes are TRBV4-2 and TRBJ2-2; D gene unclear. The germline V and J ends were trimmed by 0 bases and 7 bases, with 12 bases remaining between them. This CDR3 contains 15 residues. Germline V gene sequence: CDR1 LGHNA, CDR2 YNFKEQ. The CDR3 bases are TGTGCCAGCAGCCAAGATTGGCAGTTGAACGGGGAGCTGTTTTTT. Amino acids: CASSQDWQLNGELFF.

This clonotype showed up just a few times. The chain uses TRBV3-1 and TRBJ2-7, with 7 bases matching TRBD2. CDR1 LGHDT and CDR2 YNNKEL come from the germline V gene (reference sequence). Unmatched junction bases numbered 8, after V lost 0 bases and J lost 0 bases. The CDR3 is 17 residues long. CDR3 amino acids: CASSQEMLADSSYEQYF. The CDR3 DNA reads TGTGCCAGCAGCCAAGAGATGCTAGCGGATAGCTCCTACGAGCAGTACTTC.

This sequence joins TRBV29-1 and TRBJ2-7; D is uncertain. The CDR3 runs to 14 residues. Germline CDR1 reads SQVTM; CDR2 reads ANQGSEA. Trimming pared 2 bases from V and 1 base from J, leaving 12 bases between. This chain's CDR3 is CSVESFDPSYEQYF. The CDR3 coding sequence is TGCAGCGTTGAATCTTTTGACCCTTCCTACGAGCAGTACTTC.